Following are 27 T cell receptor beta chains from one sample sequenced in a study of blood T cell repertoires in COVID-19. Some clones are missing from TCRdb's copy, which holds only in-frame ones; the method was immunoSEQ multiplex PCR. The data hold about 260,000 clones, with 86% observed a single time. Sequencing used peripheral blood. These receptors were taken from a young man with active or convalescent COVID-19.

V usage is TRBV6-6 and J usage is TRBJ1-2, with D unresolved. Per the germline V gene, CDR1 is MNHNY and CDR2 is SVGAGI (reference sequence). CDR3 length: 14 residues. Trimming left V 7 bases short and J 4 bases short, with 16 bases between. The DNA of the CDR3 is TGTGCCAGCACCCTATCTGAGGCTTCCTATGGCTACACCTTC. It codes for CASTLSEASYGYTF.

This clone was seen only a few times. The rearrangement uses TRBV29-1 and TRBJ2-7; D perhaps matches TRBD2 (5 bases). CDR3 size: 14 residues. V lost 4 bases and J 5 bases, leaving 18 bases between the germline ends. The V gene's germline CDR1 is SQVTM and CDR2 ANQGSEA. CDR3 sequence (DNA): TGCAGCGTTGCTTACCGGCAGGACTCTCACGAGCAGTACTTC. Protein sequence: CSVAYRQDSHEQYF.

The V and J genes are TRBV6-5 and TRBJ2-3; no reliable D call. This CDR3 is 14 amino acids long. Germline CDR1 reads MNHEY; CDR2 reads SVGAGI. Trimming took off 2 bases at V and 2 bases at J, with 8 bases between the two ends. The CDR3 DNA reads TGTGCCAGCAGTTACAATGCGAACACAGATACGCAGTATTTT. This encodes CASSYNANTDTQYF.

V is TRBV27 and J is TRBJ1-1; D not resolved. Germline-derived CDR1 and CDR2 are MNHEY and SMNVEV (reference sequence). V was clipped by 4 bases and J by 1 base, with 10 bases between them. CDR3 length: 14 amino acids. The CDR3 DNA reads as TGTGCCAGCAGTTATCTGGGGAGGAACACTGAAGCTTTCTTT. Its protein is CASSYLGRNTEAFF.

The rearrangement uses TRBV5-4 and TRBJ1-1; 8 positions match TRBD1. The ends lost 4 bases at V and 10 bases at J; junction bases unmatched: 15. Germline lookup yields CDR1 SGHNT and CDR2 YYREEE (reference sequence). The CDR3 totals 15 residues. CDR3 amino acids: CASSPSPDRDNGAFF. The CDR3 nucleotides are TGTGCCAGCAGCCCCTCTCCGGACAGGGACAATGGAGCTTTCTTT.

This rearrangement joins TRBV4-2 to TRBJ1-3, with 9 bases lining up with TRBD1. The CDR3 has 17 residues. Looked up from germline, CDR1 is LGHNA and CDR2 is YNFKEQ. The trim removed 0 bases at V and 3 bases at J, leaving 6 bases unmatched. The CDR3 spells CASSQEPTGGYGNTIYF. CDR3 in DNA: TGTGCCAGCAGCCAAGAGCCGACAGGGGGTTATGGAAACACCATATATTTT.

V is TRBV19 and J is TRBJ1-2; no definite D call. Germline CDR1 and CDR2: LNHDA and SQIVND (reference sequence). V was trimmed by 3 bases and J by 1 base, leaving 12 bases between them. The CDR3 is 15 residues long. The CDR3 loop is CASSITAGLNYGYTF. The CDR3 coding sequence is TGTGCCAGTAGTATCACGGCAGGACTTAACTATGGCTACACCTTC.

The chain employs TRBV5-4 and TRBJ1-3, with D maybe TRBD1 (5 bases). The germline CDR1 and CDR2 sequences are SGHNT and YYREEE (reference sequence). The CDR3 length is 16 residues. With 3 bases removed from V and 6 bases from J, the gap between germline ends came to 19 bases. The CDR3 bases are TGTGCCAGCAGCTACCGGGCCGGGGGGGGTGAAAACACCATATATTTT. Translating gives CASSYRAGGGENTIYF. The full variable domain, its missing parts supplied by reference TRBV5-4 and TRBJ1-3, is ETGVTQSPTHLIKTRGQQVTLRCSSQSGHNTVSWYQQALGQGPQFIFQYYREEENGRGNFPPRFSGLQFPNYSSELNVNALELDDSALYLCASSYRAGGGENTIYFGEGSWLTVV.

The CDR3 nucleotides read TGTGCCAGCAGCTCCGGACACTCCACAGATACGCAGTATTTT. This encodes CASSSGHSTDTQYF. J is TRBJ2-3 and V is TRBV7-6; possibly TRBD1 for D (5 bases). The V and J ends lost 4 bases and 2 bases respectively, with 10 bases between them. Germline V gene data show CDR1 as SGHVS and CDR2 as FNYEAQ. The CDR3 sequence is 14 residues long.

The chain combines TRBV3-1 (or the pseudogene TRBV3-2) with TRBJ1-1; D remains ambiguous. The CDR3 spans 15 residues. Germline-derived CDR1 and CDR2 are LGHDT and YNNKEL (reference sequence). Trimming shortened V by 1 base and J by 0 bases, and 9 bases separated the two germline ends. CDR3 region: CASSQAPRMNTEAFF. In DNA form, the CDR3 reads TGTGCCAGCAGCCAAGCTCCGAGAATGAACACTGAAGCTTTCTTT.

CDR3 DNA sequence: TGCGCCAGCAGACCGACAGACAGATCTCCTAGCACAGATACGCAGTATTTT. As protein: CASRPTDRSPSTDTQYF. The rearrangement links TRBV5-1 to TRBJ2-3; tentative D call: TRBD1 (5 bases). The germline V gene encodes CDR1 SGHRS and CDR2 YFSETQ. V was pared by 5 bases and J by 0 bases, with 19 bases between. CDR3 size: 17 residues.

The rearrangement joins TRBV5-4 to TRBJ1-1; D is ambiguous. V lost 4 bases, J lost 7 bases, and 11 bases lay in between. The CDR3 covers 12 residues. The germline gives CDR1 SGHNT, CDR2 YYREEE (reference sequence). In DNA form, the CDR3 reads TGTGCCAGCAGCACGGGAGTTAATGAAGCTTTCTTT. It encodes CASSTGVNEAFF.

J is TRBJ1-5 and V is TRBV23-1; D possibly corresponds to TRBD1 (6 bases). TRBV23-1 is flagged as an ORF with uncertain function. The CDR3 consists of 16 residues. The germline V and J ends were trimmed by 8 bases and 1 base, with 18 bases remaining between them. The CDR3 protein is CASARMGAVSNQPQHF. The CDR3 nucleotides read TGCGCCAGCGCCCGGATGGGGGCGGTAAGCAATCAGCCCCAGCATTTT.

J is TRBJ1-2 and V is TRBV4-2, with 8 bases identical to TRBD1. CDR3 length equals 14 residues. CDR1 is LGHNA and CDR2 is YNFKEQ in the germline V gene. Germline trimming cut 6 bases from V and 7 bases from J; bases unmatched to any gene: 10. The DNA for the CDR3 is TGTGCCAGCAGGGGGAAGGACAGGGTCGGTGGCTACACCTTC. This encodes CASRGKDRVGGYTF.

The chain carries TRBV11-1 and TRBJ1-2, with a possible D match to TRBD1 (5 bases). The V end was cut by 3 bases, the J end by 0 bases, with 11 bases between. Germline V CDR1 and CDR2: SGHAT, FQDESV (reference sequence). This CDR3 is 15 amino acids long. CDR3 in amino acids: CASSFKAGTNYGYTF. In DNA, the CDR3 is TGTGCCAGCAGCTTCAAGGCAGGGACTAACTATGGCTACACCTTC.

This chain connects TRBV5-6 to TRBJ2-7; D might be TRBD2 (5 bases). The CDR3 has 14 amino acids. Germline CDR1 is SGHDT and CDR2 is YYEEEE. V was cut by 1 base and J by 1 base, with 9 bases left in between. In DNA form, the CDR3 reads TGTGCCAGCAGCTTGTGGAGACTATCCTACGAGCAGTACTTC. Protein: CASSLWRLSYEQYF.

The rearrangement joins TRBV5-6 to TRBJ1-1, with D uncertain. Germline V gene lookup returns CDR1 SGHDT and CDR2 YYEEEE. V was cut by 0 bases and J by 5 bases, with 11 bases left in between. The CDR3 extends over 14 amino acids. CDR3 DNA: TGTGCCAGCAGCTTGGTGCGGGTAGAAACTGAAGCTTTCTTT. Amino acid sequence: CASSLVRVETEAFF.

This sequence joins TRBV29-1 and TRBJ1-2; D may be TRBD1 (6 bases). Trimming left V 4 bases short and J 4 bases short, with 16 bases between. This CDR3 has 14 amino acids. From germline, CDR1 is SQVTM and CDR2 ANQGSEA. This CDR3 is CSVAPKQGSYGYTF. For the CDR3, the DNA is TGCAGCGTTGCCCCGAAACAGGGCAGCTATGGCTACACCTTC.

The chain recombines TRBV6-5 with TRBJ2-3; D may be TRBD2 (5 bases). Trimming stripped 7 bases from V and 1 base from J, with 6 bases between. This CDR3 is built from 12 residues. In germline, CDR1 is MNHEY, CDR2 SVGAGI. The CDR3 region has the DNA TGTGCCAGCATGAGGGGCACAGATACGCAGTATTTT. Residues: CASMRGTDTQYF.

This clone was recorded a few times. V is TRBV18 and J is TRBJ2-2; weak D call: TRBD2 (6 bases). CDR1 KGHSH and CDR2 LQKENI come from the germline V gene. V was pared by 6 bases and J by 5 bases, with 16 bases between. This CDR3 region has 15 residues. The CDR3 DNA is TGTGCCAGCTCGGCTAGTCGGGCGGGGACCGGGGAGCTGTTTTTT. Protein sequence: CASSASRAGTGELFF.

CDR3 region: CSETASGNTIYF. The CDR3 DNA sequence: TGCAGCGAAACTGCCTCTGGAAACACCATATATTTT. V and J are TRBV29-1 and TRBJ1-3; D remains unclear. CDR3 length: 12 residues. Trimming took off 7 bases at V and 0 bases at J, with 7 bases between the two ends. The germline V gene has CDR1 SQVTM and CDR2 ANQGSEA.

CDR3 coding DNA: TGCAGTGCCAGTCCTGACAGGGCTTCGACTGAAGCTTTCTTT. It specifies CSASPDRASTEAFF. This chain links TRBV20-1 with TRBJ1-1; the match to TRBD1 covers 7 bases. Unmatched junction bases numbered 12, after V lost 6 bases and J lost 5 bases. The CDR3 runs 14 residues. The germline V gene encodes CDR1 DFQATT and CDR2 SNEGSKA (reference sequence).

The chain combines TRBV27 with TRBJ1-1; 7 nucleotides agree with TRBD1. Looked up from germline, CDR1 is MNHEY and CDR2 is SMNVEV (reference sequence). The CDR3 is made up of 12 amino acids. J was trimmed by 4 bases and V by 6 bases; bases with no gene match: 2. The DNA for the CDR3 is TGTGCCAGCAGACAGGGGCTCACTGAAGCTTTCTTT. Translating it yields CASRQGLTEAFF.

The chain is built from TRBV7-2 and TRBJ2-7; the match to TRBD1 covers 9 bases. Looked up from germline, CDR1 is SGHTA and CDR2 is FQGNSA. The CDR3 covers 16 residues. The junction had 14 bases not matched to a gene; V was cut back by 5 bases and J by 6 bases. For the CDR3, the DNA is TGTGCCAGCAGCCAAGGGGCCGGGACAGGGTCGGCCGAGCAGTACTTC. This translates into CASSQGAGTGSAEQYF. Full variable domain (remainder filled in from reference TRBV7-2 and TRBJ2-7): GAGVSQSPSNKVTEKGKDVELRCDPISGHTALYWYRQSLGQGLEFLIYFQGNSAPDKSGLPSDRFSAERTGGSVSTLTIQRTQQEDSAVYLCASSQGAGTGSAEQYFGPGTRLTVT.

V usage is TRBV18 and J usage is TRBJ1-1; D is unclear. V was clipped by 0 bases and J by 1 base, with 6 bases between them. The CDR3 sequence is 14 residues long. Looked up from germline, CDR1 is KGHSH and CDR2 is LQKENI. The CDR3 spells CASSPPVGNTEAFF. DNA of the CDR3: TGTGCCAGCTCACCACCCGTCGGGAACACTGAAGCTTTCTTT.

The DNA of the CDR3 is TGTGCCAGCAGCTTGGAGGGACTTCTCCATAAATACGAGCAGTACTTC. Residues: CASSLEGLLHKYEQYF. V gene TRBV5-5 combines with J gene TRBJ2-7; D is perhaps TRBD2 (6 bases). Looked up from germline, CDR1 is SGHKS and CDR2 is YYEKEE (reference sequence). The CDR3 is made up of 16 amino acids. The V gene lost 0 bases and the J gene lost 4 bases, with 17 bases spanning the gap.

CDR3 in amino acids: CSVGEMNTEAFF. CDR3 DNA sequence: TGCAGCGTTGGCGAAATGAACACTGAAGCTTTCTTT. J is TRBJ1-1 and V is TRBV29-1; D gene ambiguous. Germline CDR1 SQVTM, CDR2 ANQGSEA. The CDR3 is 12 amino acids. V lost 4 bases, J lost 0 bases, and 6 bases lay in between.